This TCR beta chain was profiled in a study of cytomegalovirus exposure and HLA in healthy donors. The PCR was carried out with 60 Vbeta primers and 13 Jbeta primers. This table comes from immunoSEQ multiplex PCR, and its TCRdb copy is limited to in-frame clones, with some not included. This sample yields 150,000 to 200,000 clones, of which 84% are seen a single time; about 4.9% belongs to the top ten. Participants comprised healthy donors of bone marrow. Sequencing input: PBMCs. The sequence was obtained from a girl under 18 in good health and CMV-seropositive.

CDR3 loop: CASSLRQGSGNTIYF. DNA of the CDR3: TGTGCCAGCAGCTTACGGCAGGGCTCTGGAAACACCATATATTTT. The rearrangement uses TRBV7-2 and TRBJ1-3, with a possible D match to TRBD1 (5 bases). The CDR3 is 15 residues long. Germline CDR1 reads SGHTA; CDR2 reads FQGNSA. V lost 2 bases to trimming and J lost 0 bases, with 8 bases between them. The full variable domain, its missing parts supplied by reference TRBV7-2 and TRBJ1-3, is GAGVSQSPSNKVTEKGKDVELRCDPISGHTALYWYRQSLGQGLEFLIYFQGNSAPDKSGLPSDRFSAERTGGSVSTLTIQRTQQEDSAVYLCASSLRQGSGNTIYFGEGSWLTVV.